These 22 T cell receptor beta chains were all obtained from the same sample, sequenced in a study of T cells in Graves' hyperthyroidism and ophthalmopathy. TCR beta CDR3 regions were amplified from RNA. The HTBI primer set served for first-round RT-PCR of the TCR CDR3. TCRdb processed the multiplex PCR reads anew with MiXCR; each CDR3 protein has one entry. This sample has approximately 690,000 distinct CDR3 sequences, with more than 14% found just once. Source material: blood. Every receptor here comes from a woman between 50 and 59 years old with Graves' ophthalmopathy.

This clonotype occurred many times. The rearrangement uses TRBV19 and TRBJ1-4; D not certain. Germline CDR1 reads LNHDA; CDR2 reads SQIVND (reference sequence). This CDR3 comprises 15 residues. Trimming left V 9 bases short and J 4 bases short, with 18 bases between. The CDR3 here is CASIRSGMSNEKLFF. The CDR3 DNA reads as TGTGCCAGCATACGGTCCGGGATGAGTAATGAAAAACTGTTTTTT.

This clonotype was observed a few times. The genes are TRBV10-3 and TRBJ2-2; maybe TRBD1 (6 bases). The germline gives CDR1 ENHRY, CDR2 SYGVKD. Trimming removed 8 bases from V and 4 bases from J, with 11 bases in between. The CDR3 covers 13 residues. CDR3 protein: CAIGTSGTGELFF. The CDR3 nucleotides are TGTGCCATCGGGACATCGGGCACCGGGGAGCTGTTTTTT.

This clonotype came up many times. The gene calls are TRBV6-2 or TRBV6-3 and TRBJ2-1; the match to TRBD2 covers 10 bases. Germline V gives CDR1 MNHEY, CDR2 SVGEGT. The CDR3 runs to 15 residues. After removal of 6 bases from V and 6 bases from J, the junction contained 8 bases not matched to a gene. The CDR3 DNA is TGTGCCAGCAGATACCGACTAGCGGGTTCCAATGAGCAGTTCTTC. This sequence encodes CASRYRLAGSNEQFF.

This clonotype was observed many times. The genes are TRBV27 and TRBJ1-1; no definite D call. V was clipped by 5 bases and J by 1 base, with 17 bases between them. The CDR3 sequence is 16 residues long. Germline values: CDR1 MNHEY, CDR2 SMNVEV (reference sequence). CDR3 in DNA: TGTGCCAGCAGTACTCGATCGTTCGTCCGGAACACTGAAGCTTTCTTT. It yields the protein CASSTRSFVRNTEAFF.

This clonotype was seen many times. The chain employs TRBV2 and TRBJ1-4; D uncertain. Per germline, CDR1 SNHLY and CDR2 FYNNEI. The CDR3 runs 15 residues. Trimming removed 2 bases from V and 5 bases from J, with 12 bases in between. The CDR3 loop is CASSENLVLNEKLFF. The DNA for the CDR3 is TGTGCCAGCAGTGAAAATCTCGTTCTCAATGAAAAACTGTTTTTT.

This clonotype was counted many times. The V and J genes are TRBV10-3 and TRBJ1-1; no definite D call. Trimming took 3 bases from V and 4 from J, leaving 12 bases between them. This CDR3 contains 14 residues. Germline lookup yields CDR1 ENHRY and CDR2 SYGVKD. In DNA, the CDR3 is TGTGCCATCAGTGAACGGGAATGGGGCACTGAAGCTTTCTTT. Amino acid sequence: CAISEREWGTEAFF.

This clonotype was recorded many times. V usage is TRBV11-3 and J usage is TRBJ2-3, with 7 bases matching TRBD1. Unmatched junction bases numbered 6, after V lost 1 base and J lost 2 bases. The CDR3 consists of 16 residues. Per germline, CDR1 SGHNT and CDR2 YENEEA. For the CDR3, the DNA is TGTGCCAGCAGCTTAGGGGGACAGAGCTACACAGATACGCAGTATTTT. Amino acids: CASSLGGQSYTDTQYF.

This clonotype came up many times. One end of the junction does not line up with germline, which may come from a read error. The chain couples TRBV20-1 to TRBJ2-3; 7 nucleotides align to TRBD2. Germline V gene lookup returns CDR1 DFQATT and CDR2 SNEGSKA (reference sequence). The CDR3 has 18 residues. CDR3 bases: TGCAGTGCCAGAGACTGGGCGGGAGCAGGGTTGGGCACAGATACGCAGTATTTT. Its protein is CSARDWAGAGLGTDTQYF.

The rearrangement joins TRBV7-8 to TRBJ1-3; D gene ambiguous. The V gene's germline CDR1 is SGHVS and CDR2 FQNEAQ. This CDR3 is built from 15 residues. Trimming removed 5 bases from V and 0 bases from J, with 11 bases in between. CDR3 loop: CASSQDGASGNTIYF. DNA for the CDR3: TGTGCCAGCAGCCAAGACGGAGCCTCTGGAAACACCATATATTTT. The variable domain in full, completed from reference TRBV7-8 and TRBJ1-3, reads GAGVSQSPRYKVAKRGQDVALRCDPISGHVSLFWYQQALGQGPEFLTYFQNEAQLDKSGLPSDRFFAERPEGSVSTLKIQRTQQEDSAVYLCASSQDGASGNTIYFGEGSWLTVV.

This clonotype was counted at least ten times. The chain carries TRBV3-1 and TRBJ2-1; TRBD2 matches at 11 bases. Germline-derived CDR1 and CDR2 are LGHDT and YNNKEL (reference sequence). The CDR3 is made up of 18 amino acids. Trimming cost V 0 bases and J 8 bases; bases outside gene matches: 12. The CDR3 DNA follows: TGTGCCAGCAGCCAAGATCTTCCCAGACTAGCGGGACGGGATGAGCAGTTCTTC. It encodes CASSQDLPRLAGRDEQFF.

This clonotype was seen at least ten times. This rearrangement joins TRBV12-5 to TRBJ1-1; TRBD1 matches at 7 bases. CDR3 length: 13 amino acids. The germline CDR1 and CDR2 sequences are LGHNT and FRNRAP. V gave up 1 base and J gave up 8 bases; unmatched junction bases: 4. The CDR3 reads CASGLARGQEAFF. The CDR3 DNA reads TGTGCTAGTGGTTTGGCCCGGGGACAGGAAGCTTTCTTT.

This clonotype was detected many times. The V gene is TRBV7-2, the J gene TRBJ2-5, with 11 bases that match TRBD2. V shed 5 bases, J shed 5 bases, and the junction held 13 bases outside the gene matches. The CDR3 is 17 amino acids. Germline CDR1 and CDR2: SGHTA and FQGNSA. In DNA, the CDR3 is TGTGCCAGCAGCAAAGCCGGGACTAGCGGCTGGGGGGAGACCCAGTACTTC. It yields the protein CASSKAGTSGWGETQYF.

The sample holds many counts of this clonotype. V and J are TRBV5-1 and TRBJ2-3, with no clear D. The V gene lost 0 bases and the J gene lost 5 bases, with 13 bases spanning the gap. Germline CDR1 SGHRS, CDR2 YFSETQ. The CDR3 consists of 15 residues. In DNA form, the CDR3 reads TGCGCCAGCAGCTTGGATGGGCCCCCAGGAGATACGCAGTATTTT. Protein product: CASSLDGPPGDTQYF.

In this sample, this clonotype turned up many times. This rearrangement joins TRBV5-1 to TRBJ1-5, with 7 bases that match TRBD1. Germline trimming cut 4 bases from V and 0 bases from J; bases unmatched to any gene: 4. Germline-derived CDR1 and CDR2 are SGHRS and YFSETQ. This CDR3 contains 15 residues. The CDR3 loop reads CASSTGDNSNQPQHF. In DNA, the CDR3 is TGCGCCAGCAGCACAGGGGATAATAGCAATCAGCCCCAGCATTTT.

This clonotype was seen more than once but under ten times. This chain uses TRBV12-3 or TRBV12-4 with TRBJ1-2, with a weak D call TRBD1 (6 bases). The CDR3 extends over 15 amino acids. Between the trimmed V and J ends, which lost 6 bases and 7 bases, there was a span of 21 bases. CDR3 DNA sequence: TGTGCCAGCAGAGACGACAGGTGGCGGGCGTCTGGCTACACCTTC. Its protein is CASRDDRWRASGYTF.

This clonotype appeared many times. The rearrangement joins TRBV3-1 to TRBJ2-3; 11 positions agree with TRBD2. Per germline, CDR1 LGHDT and CDR2 YNNKEL (reference sequence). The trim removed 7 bases at V and 0 bases at J, leaving 3 bases unmatched. The CDR3 consists of 15 residues. In DNA, the CDR3 is TGTGCCAGCACCAGACTAGCGGGAAGCACAGATACGCAGTATTTT. Its protein product is CASTRLAGSTDTQYF.

At least ten counts were recorded for this clonotype. The rearrangement joins TRBV7-2 to TRBJ2-5; tentative D call: TRBD2 (5 bases). CDR1 SGHTA and CDR2 FQGNSA come from the germline V gene. The V and J ends lost 8 bases and 0 bases respectively, with 7 bases between them. CDR3 length equals 12 residues. For the CDR3, the DNA is TGTGCCAGCGCAGCGGACCAAGAGACCCAGTACTTC. It codes for CASAADQETQYF.

This clonotype was observed many times. This chain joins TRBV12-3 or TRBV12-4 and TRBJ2-7, with 8 bases aligning to TRBD2. The CDR3 loop spans 16 amino acids. Losses at the gene ends were 8 bases for V and 3 bases for J; bases not matched to a gene: 15. In DNA form, the CDR3 reads TGTGCCAGCTCCGTGGGCCCTAGCGGGTTTAACTACGAGCAGTACTTC. Translated: CASSVGPSGFNYEQYF.

As concerns this clonotype: The conserved final phenylalanine or tryptophan is absent from the CDR3, which likely points to a read error. The chain has TRBV7-3 and TRBJ2-3; perhaps D is TRBD1 or TRBD2 (5 bases each). Trimming removed 5 bases at V and 8 bases at J, with 14 bases between. The CDR3 has 13 residues. Germline V gene sequence: CDR1 SGHTA, CDR2 FQGTGA. The CDR3 DNA reads as TGTGCCAGCAGCCGGGCCAGTGGGGGTACGCAGTATCTT. Its protein product is CASSRASGGTQYL.

This clonotype has at least ten counts. V usage is TRBV5-6 and J usage is TRBJ2-5; no clear D. CDR1 is SGHDT and CDR2 is YYEEEE in the germline V gene. V shed 4 bases and J shed 2 bases, with 9 bases lying between them. The CDR3 has 13 residues. Written as DNA, the CDR3 is TGTGCCAGCAGCAAGGACGGTCAAGAGACCCAGTACTTC. This codes for CASSKDGQETQYF.

V is TRBV20-1 and J is TRBJ2-1; D might be TRBD1 (7 bases). The CDR3 spans 13 residues. Trimming took off 8 bases at V and 4 bases at J, with 15 bases between the two ends. Per germline, CDR1 DFQATT and CDR2 SNEGSKA (reference sequence). The CDR3 region has the DNA TGCAGTACCCAGGGGGGCCTTTACAATGAGCAGTTCTTC. It encodes CSTQGGLYNEQFF.

The CDR3 coding sequence is TGCAGCTCCAGGACTGTCACACGCACAGATACGCAGTATTTT. Residues: CSSRTVTRTDTQYF. The V gene is TRBV29-1, the J gene TRBJ2-3; tentative D call: TRBD2 (5 bases). With 8 bases removed from V and 1 base from J, the gap between germline ends came to 16 bases. The CDR3 spans 14 residues. Germline V CDR1 and CDR2: SQVTM, ANQGSEA.